A selection of T cell receptor beta chains follows, all from one sample in a study of CD8+ T cells in alopecia areata. Sequenced by immunoSEQ multiplex PCR; TCRdb stores in-frame clones only, minus some. The table lists 150,000 to 200,000 clones, around 64% of them singletons. The sample was CD4+ T cells sorted from blood, taken around week 47, from a patient treated with tofacitinib. The receptors were sampled from a human donor with alopecia areata. Each CDR3 is given with its conserved first and last residue. The D gene is left open where the match is weak. For some rows the clone size is stated as once, few or many, or as a class when expanded; others skip it.

>once|TRBJ1-2|TRBV6-1|NA
TGTGCCAGCAGTGAAGCGATCAGGGGAACAGACTATGGCTACACCTTC
CASSEAIRGTDYGYTF
>few|TRBJ1-1|TRBV7-9|NA
TGTGCCAGCAGCTCCGCCGGACGAGCTTTCTTT
CASSSAGRAFF
>NA|TRBJ1-1|TRBV4-3|NA
TGCGCCAGCAGCCGATCCCGAGGGGGAGCACAAAACACTGAAGCTTTCTTT
CASSRSRGGAQNTEAFF
>NA|TRBJ1-1|TRBV30|NA
TGTGCCGGGTCGAGGGGGTTAAGCACTGAAGCTTTCTTT
CAGSRGLSTEAFF
>NA|TRBJ2-3|TRBV6-6|NA
TGTGCCAGCAGTTACTCGATCACAGATACGCAGTATTTT
CASSYSITDTQYF
>NA|TRBJ1-6|TRBV5-1|NA
TGCGCCAGCAGCTTGGCCTCGGGCCAGGGTGGGTCACCCCTCCACTTT
CASSLASGQGGSPLHF
>few|TRBJ2-1|TRBV10-3|TRBD2
TGTGCCATCAGTGTATCTAGCGGAACCCTCAATGAGCAGTTCTTC
CAISVSSGTLNEQFF
>few|TRBJ2-1|TRBV5-1|NA
TGCGCCAGCAGCCCTGATTCCGCGGTTGAGCAGTTCTTC
CASSPDSAVEQFF
>NA|TRBJ1-4|TRBV30|TRBD1
TGTGCCTGGCGACAGGGGAAGGAAAAACTGTTTTTT
CAWRQGKEKLFF
>once|TRBJ2-5|TRBV29-1|TRBD2
TGCAGCGTTGAAGATGACGCTAGCGGGGGGGAGACCCAGTACTTC
CSVEDDASGGETQYF
>few|TRBJ1-1|TRBV29-1|NA
TGCAGCGTTAAAAAGGAATCCACTGAAGCTTTCTTT
CSVKKESTEAFF
>NA|TRBJ1-1|TRBV30|NA
TGTGCCTGGAGTGTACGCGGGGGTGAAGCTTTCTTT
CAWSVRGGEAFF
>NA|TRBJ2-7|TRBV9|NA
TGTGCCAGCAGCTTGGACTACCGGCTTCGCGAGCAGTACTTC
CASSLDYRLREQYF
>many|TRBJ1-5|TRBV6-1|TRBD1
TGTGCCAGCAGTGAACCATACGATTGGACAGGGGGAAATCAGCCCCAGCATTTT
CASSEPYDWTGGNQPQHF
>NA|TRBJ1-5|TRBV10-2|TRBD1
TGCGCCAGCAGAGACAGGGTTAGCAATCAGCCCCAGCATTTT
CASRDRVSNQPQHF
>NA|TRBJ1-2|TRBV30|NA
TGTGCCTGGGGTGACATTAACTATGGCTACACCTTC
CAWGDINYGYTF
>once|TRBJ1-1|TRBV5-1|NA
TGCGCCAGCAGCTTGGGAATGAACACTGAAGCTTTCTTT
CASSLGMNTEAFF
>NA|TRBJ2-7|TRBV2|NA
TGTGCCAGCAGTCGGGAACAGTACGAGCAGTACTTC
CASSREQYEQYF
>NA|TRBJ1-1|TRBV29-1|NA
TGCAGCGTTGCCCGACCCTTGAACACTGAAGCTTTCTTT
CSVARPLNTEAFF
>NA|TRBJ1-6|TRBV30|NA
TGTGCCTGGAGTGTAACAGGTAGTAGTAATTCACCCCTCCACTTT
CAWSVTGSSNSPLHF
>NA|TRBJ1-2|TRBV25-1|NA
TGTGCCAGCAGTGAAACCGGGGCGCTGGGCTACACCTTC
CASSETGALGYTF
>once|TRBJ1-5|TRBV29-1|TRBD1
TGCAGCGCATTGACAGGGCATAATCAGCCCCAGCATTTT
CSALTGHNQPQHF
>once|TRBJ2-2|TRBV29-1|TRBD1
TGCAGCGTGGGCCCGACAGGGATCGCCGGGGAGCTGTTTTTT
CSVGPTGIAGELFF
>NA|TRBJ2-2|TRBV29-1|NA
TGCAGCGTCACGATTACAGGGTTTACCGGGGAGCTGTTTTTT
CSVTITGFTGELFF
>few|TRBJ1-2|TRBV2|TRBD1
TGTGCCAGCAGTTTCAGCAGGGGGGATGGCTACACCTTC
CASSFSRGDGYTF
>NA|TRBJ2-3|TRBV29-1|TRBD2
TGCAGCGTTGATCTGGCGGGGGTCACAGATACGCAGTATTTT
CSVDLAGVTDTQYF
>few|TRBJ2-3|TRBV4-1|TRBD2
TGCGCCAGCAGCCAAGATGGGGGGGGCACAGATACGCAGTATTTT
CASSQDGGGTDTQYF
>few|TRBJ2-3|TRBV4-1|NA
TGCGCCAGCAGCCAAGATATCGTGGGGGGCGCATCAGATACGCAGTATTTT
CASSQDIVGGASDTQYF
>NA|TRBJ2-5|TRBV30|NA
TGTGCCTGGACCGGACGGTTCCAAGAGACCCAGTACTTC
CAWTGRFQETQYF
>NA|TRBJ2-1|TRBV7-2|NA
TGTGCCAGCAGCTCCGTATGGGCAAATGAGCAGTTCTTC
CASSSVWANEQFF
>NA|TRBJ1-6|TRBV12-5|NA
TGTGCTAGTGGTTTGGTCGTGGCGGAGAATTCACCCCTCCACTTT
CASGLVVAENSPLHF
>NA|TRBJ2-7|TRBV2|TRBD1
TGTGCCAGCAGGCACGGACAGGACGTCTACGAGCAGTACTTC
CASRHGQDVYEQYF
>few|TRBJ2-1|TRBV6-5|NA
TGTGCCAGCAGTTCCCTGTCGGTGCATGAGCAGTTCTTC
CASSSLSVHEQFF
>few|TRBJ2-7|TRBV9|TRBD2
TGTGCCAGCAGCGCCTCGGGGGGACTAGCTCACGAGCAGTACTTC
CASSASGGLAHEQYF
>NA|TRBJ2-3|TRBV9|NA
TGTGCCAGCAGCGCGGGGGAACGGTTAGATACGCAGTATTTT
CASSAGERLDTQYF
>few|TRBJ1-1|TRBV30|NA
TGTGCCTGCGAAGGACAGATGAACACTGAAGCTTTCTTT
CACEGQMNTEAFF